Detailed here is one T cell receptor beta chain. Participants were aged roughly 18 to 90 years from 24 US areas. Either two negative PCRs, clearance, or symptom resolution qualified Cohort 3 donors as recovered. This sample is drawn from a study of blood T cell repertoires in COVID-19. Profiled with immunoSEQ multiplex PCR; TCRdb holds only in-frame clones, not every one. The data contain a few hundred thousand clones, roughly 80% of them singletons. Germline V gene lookup returns CDR1 MNHEY and CDR2 SVGEGT. V gave up 2 bases and J gave up 5 bases; unmatched junction bases: 11. The CDR3 has 18 amino acids.

This receptor was obtained from a woman aged 45-59 years who had recovered from COVID-19. The chain employs TRBV6-2 or TRBV6-3 and TRBJ2-5; 13 bases are shared with TRBD2. Sequences were obtained from PBMCs or T cells enriched from blood (not recorded which). CDR3: CASSYGKGLAGVIETQYF. In DNA, the CDR3 is TGTGCCAGCAGTTACGGAAAAGGACTAGCGGGAGTGATCGAGACCCAGTACTTC.